This entry features one T cell receptor beta chain sequence. Its antigen remains unknown. The data originate from a study of T cell responses to AZD1222 COVID-19 vaccine. Study outcomes and limitations: In the spike-specific TCR repertoire, nearly half reportedly target unmutated variant regions. Receipt of two AZD1222 doses was followed by a rise in Spike-specific TCR breadth and depth. Most donors were white British and more were female, and clonal diversity was possibly underestimated.

Profiling relied on immunoSEQ multiplex PCR, and the TCRdb table lists in-frame clones only, not all of them. The sample contains about 26,000 clones, 80% to 90% of which appear only once. Some second doses came at about 4 weeks and others at about 12 weeks; these were pooled. Sequenced here: peripheral blood, sampled 28 days after the second AZD1222 dose. This TCR was sampled from an adult who received the AZD1222 COVID-19 vaccine.

CDR3 sequence: CASSLGSGGTDTQYF. The CDR3, as DNA: TGCGCCAGCAGCTTGGGTAGCGGGGGAACAGATACGCAGTATTTT. This chain joins TRBV5-1 and TRBJ2-3, with TRBD2 matching over 9 bases. V gave up 0 bases and J gave up 3 bases; unmatched junction bases: 2. Per germline, CDR1 SGHRS and CDR2 YFSETQ. The CDR3 consists of 15 residues.